Given below is one T cell receptor beta chain in context. Its cognate antigen has yet to be identified. No quality values exist for individual bases; no much larger clone is one base distant. This specimen belongs to a study of T cells in Graves' hyperthyroidism and ophthalmopathy (dated by TCRdb to about 2019). For the wider study: Peripheral blood samples were taken at the time of initial diagnosis, prior to any treatment. To identify TCR V-J signatures that set the groups apart, the researchers used a discovery cohort of approximately 98 patients, made up of under 45 with Graves' ophthalmopathy and 55 to 65 with stable Graves' hyperthyroidism. Prospective prediction of ophthalmopathy was tested in an independent validation cohort consisting of about 20 hyperthyroidism patients and more than 15 patients who later progressed to ophthalmopathy. The approximately 98 discovery patients were randomly divided into training and test sets at a 7:3 ratio. In addition, the study compared T-cell repertoires in thyroid tissue and in blood from five or six Graves' hyperthyroidism patients. Once sampling was done, hyperthyroidism patients were given methimazole at a starting dose of 30 mg daily, whereas ophthalmopathy patients were given high-dose intravenous methylprednisolone. The paper reports TCR Vbeta CDR3 sequencing of over 130 peripheral blood samples: 43 ophthalmopathy, under 80 hyperthyroidism and around 17 progressor patients.

CDR1 SQVTM and CDR2 ANQGSEA were looked up in the germline V gene. Trimming leaves V shorter by 0 bases and J shorter by 2 bases, with the junction holding 6 bases beyond the gene matches. From cysteine to phenylalanine, the CDR3 is 15 amino acids long. Just the 45-base CDR3 DNA is kept, in frame starting at base 1. The paper's findings and limits, for the study overall: Most expanded thyroid clonotypes (frequency above 0.001) were also detected in blood, suggesting blood repertoires may reflect thyroid immune responses. A 13 V-J signature model separated ophthalmopathy from stable hyperthyroidism, with nearly 90% sensitivity and roughly 82% specificity in cross-validation and 80%/75% in testing. Sample size was not statistically predetermined, and investigators were not blinded to group allocation. In validation, the model predicted progression to ophthalmopathy a median of roughly 6.5 months before onset, with about 70% sensitivity and roughly 72% specificity.

TCR beta CDR3 regions were amplified from RNA transcripts. For the first round of RT-PCR on the TCR CDR3, the HTBI primer set was used together with the Qiagen OneStep RT-PCR kit. Libraries were constructed in a second round of multiplex PCR, after which size selection and purification were performed. The libraries were sequenced on an Illumina HiSeq2000 using paired-end 100 bp reads. Processing in the source paper ran as follows. SOAPnuke was used to process the raw data, removing reads that contained adapters or uncalled bases, had a mean Phred below 15, or lacked an exact match to the constant primer or identifier. High-quality paired reads were merged with COPE v1.2.5, and unique nucleotide sequences were defined as clonotypes. MiTCR v1.1 was used to align the clonotypes against IMGT TRBV, TRBD and TRBJ reference segments. Only V-J combinations with frequency above 0.0001, covering roughly 99% of repertoires, were analysed. A TCS score was defined as the ratio between F50 (clonal expansion) and ExV (chaos), using BLOSUM62-based TCRdist between CDR3 peptides within each V-J. Welch's t-statistics and random forest reduced roughly 500 V-J features to 13, which were used in a naive Bayes classifier (R e1071). The raw public reads went through TCRdb reprocessing: fastp at Q25, MiXCR clone calling, in-frame beta chains kept. Duplicate CDR3 protein sequences are folded into a single record with the most common DNA and genes. None of the V and J calls come from the authors' own analysis; TCRdb made them. In this sample the table shows about 520,000 distinct CDR3 sequences, approximately 25% of which occur a single time. The biggest ten clones account for approximately 10% of the sample.

In the ophthalmopathy patients, disease was moderately to severely active, with a Clinical Activity Score of 3 or more, a NOSPECS grade of 4 or more, and a duration of less than 3 months. Patients with uncontrolled infections, other autoimmune diseases, pregnancy or lactation were excluded. Diagnoses were established on the basis of clinical symptoms, serum thyroxine and TRAb, thyroid ultrasound, and orbital computed tomography. PBMCs were separated from roughly 9.6 ml of fresh peripheral blood using Ficoll-Paque density gradient centrifugation. Trizol reagent was used to extract total RNA, and RNA quality was then checked on an Agilent 2100 Bioanalyzer.

This TCR came from a woman aged 25 to 45 with Graves' ophthalmopathy. The rearranged segments are TRBV29-1 and TRBJ1-2, with TRBD1 matching 7 junction bases. Sequenced sample: blood. Here the CDR3 is given as CSVEDRDSRNYGYTF. Here is the DNA: TGCAGCGTTGAAGATAGGGACAGCAGGAACTATGGCTACACCTTC. When the CDR3 is completed using the reference TRBV29-1 and TRBJ1-2 genes on either side, the full variable domain is SAVISQKPSRDICQRGTSLTIQCQVDSQVTMMFWYRQQPGQSLTLIATANQGSEATYESGFVIDKFPISRPNLTFSTLTVSNMSPEDSSIYLCSVEDRDSRNYGYTFGSGTRLTVV.